The source of this T cell receptor beta chain is a study of long-term antiretroviral therapy in people with HIV. As for this clone: Its antigen is unidentified.

Germline-derived CDR1 and CDR2 are ENHRY and SYGVKD. With V trimmed by 3 bases and J by 6 bases, 6 bases remained unmatched. There are 16 residues in the CDR3. Survey level was the resolution at which the v3.0 immunoSEQ assay ran. Repertoires were generated with immunoSEQ multiplex PCR, while TCRdb's copy carries only in-frame clones and drops some. The sample has around 7,300 clones; nearly 75% are singletons. Overall study findings and caveats: Despite increasing after ART, diversity remained lower than that of transplant donor controls.

The sample was unsorted PBMCs, taken about 0.9 years before starting antiretroviral therapy. This TCR came from a man aged 35 to 55 with HIV. The genes are TRBV10-3 and TRBJ1-6, with 9 bases identical to TRBD1. CDR3 sequence (DNA): TGTGCCATCAGTGATGGGACAGGGAATATTAATTCACCCCTCCACTTT. It codes for CAISDGTGNINSPLHF.